The next 24 T cell receptor beta chains were all read from a single sample in a study of shared clonotypes between healthy human individuals. The method was immunoSEQ multiplex PCR; TCRdb's version includes in-frame clones alone and lacks a portion of them. The table includes fewer than 600,000 clones, roughly three quarters detected once. Material for sequencing was PBMCs. These receptor sequences come from a woman aged 40 to 50 in good health. Some clones in this sample may be carry-over from other donors' samples.

A remark on this clone: A far larger clone is one nucleotide away, so this likely arose from a read error. This specimen includes other DNA sequences encoding the same CDR3. V gene TRBV20-1 combines with J gene TRBJ2-5, with 7 positions matching TRBD2. CDR3 length equals 11 residues. The junction had 1 base not matched to a gene; V was cut back by 4 bases and J by 5 bases. The germline V gene encodes CDR1 DFQATT and CDR2 SNEGSKA (reference sequence). The CDR3 nucleotides are TGCAGTGCTACAGCGGGGGAGACCCAGTACTTC. This gives the protein CSATAGETQYF.

With respect to this clone: The junction differs from germline at one of its ends, possibly a read error. The chain links TRBV18 to TRBJ2-7; TRBD2 matches at 11 bases. Germline CDR1 reads KGHSH; CDR2 reads LQKENI. The length of the CDR3 is 14 residues. The CDR3 DNA sequence: TGTGCCAGCTCCCCACTAGCGGGAGCTGACGAGCAGTACTTC. This encodes CASSPLAGADEQYF.

The rearrangement links TRBV27 to TRBJ2-7; D unclear. This CDR3 is 10 amino acids long. CDR1 and CDR2 from the germline V gene are MNHEY and SMNVEV (reference sequence). The V end was cut by 6 bases, the J end by 2 bases, with 2 bases between. The CDR3 DNA is TGTGCCAGCAGGGCCTACGAGCAGTACTTC. Encoded protein: CASRAYEQYF.

As concerns this clone: Since a much larger clone is just one base distant, this may be a read error. The chain joins TRBV28 to TRBJ2-7; D call uncertain. This CDR3 is 13 amino acids long. Germline values: CDR1 MDHEN, CDR2 SYDVKM. The germline V and J ends were trimmed by 10 bases and 5 bases, with 18 bases remaining between them. The CDR3 coding sequence is TGTGCCATCACCCGGACCTACACCAACGAGCAGTACTTC. It specifies CAITRTYTNEQYF. Complete variable domain (other parts from reference TRBV28 and TRBJ2-7): DVKVTQSSRYLVKRTGEKVFLECVQDMDHENMFWYRQDPGLGLRLIYFSYDVKMKEKGDIPEGYSVSREKKERFSLILESASTNQTSMYLCAITRTYTNEQYFGPGTRLTVT.

CDR3 loop: CASSVKGQGVGYTF. CDR3 DNA sequence: TGTGCCAGCAGTGTTAAGGGGCAGGGGGTTGGCTACACCTTC. V usage is TRBV6-1 and J usage is TRBJ1-2; 7 nucleotides line up with TRBD1. The CDR3 extends over 14 amino acids. CDR1 and CDR2 from the germline V gene are MNHNS and SASEGT. Germline trimming cut 4 bases from V and 7 bases from J; bases unmatched to any gene: 9.

In its sample, this clone was seen a few times. The rearrangement joins TRBV2 to TRBJ1-4; the match to TRBD1 covers 9 bases. Germline trimming cut 6 bases from V and 3 bases from J; bases unmatched to any gene: 2. The CDR3 has 14 amino acids. Per germline, CDR1 SNHLY and CDR2 FYNNEI. The CDR3 here is CASRQGASNEKLFF. DNA of the CDR3: TGTGCCAGCAGACAGGGGGCCTCTAATGAAAAACTGTTTTTT.

This clone was found once. The chain recombines TRBV20-1 with TRBJ2-5, with 7 positions matching TRBD2. Germline-derived CDR1 and CDR2 are DFQATT and SNEGSKA (reference sequence). CDR3 size: 11 residues. This chain's CDR3 is CSTSSGETQYF. In DNA form, the CDR3 reads TGCAGCACCTCTAGCGGAGAGACCCAGTACTTC.

This clone was detected only once. The chain recombines TRBV5-1 with TRBJ2-3; maybe TRBD2 (6 bases). Germline V gene sequence: CDR1 SGHRS, CDR2 YFSETQ. The V end lost 4 bases, the J end lost 5 bases, and 17 bases lay between the germline ends. The CDR3 covers 15 residues. The CDR3 region is CASSGPTSSQDTQYF. The DNA for the CDR3 is TGCGCCAGCAGCGGGCCGACTAGTTCTCAAGATACGCAGTATTTT.

This chain uses TRBV5-5 with TRBJ2-6; D gene ambiguous. Germline CDR1 is SGHKS and CDR2 is YYEKEE (reference sequence). The CDR3 is 16 residues long. The germline V and J ends were trimmed by 0 bases and 0 bases, with 7 bases remaining between them. CDR3 sequence reads: CASSLAVVSGANVLTF. CDR3 bases: TGTGCCAGCAGCTTGGCCGTCGTCTCTGGGGCCAACGTCCTGACTTTC.

The chain recombines TRBV14 with TRBJ2-3; D is perhaps TRBD2 (6 bases). Looked up from germline, CDR1 is SGHDN and CDR2 is FVKESK. The germline V and J ends were trimmed by 1 base and 0 bases, with 8 bases remaining between them. CDR3 size: 15 residues. The DNA for the CDR3 is TGTGCCAGCAGCCAAGTTAGCGGAAGCACAGATACGCAGTATTTT. This codes for CASSQVSGSTDTQYF. The full variable domain, in which reference TRBV14 and TRBJ2-3 provide the parts outside the CDR3, is EAGVTQFPSHSVIEKGQTVTLRCDPISGHDNLYWYRRVMGKEIKFLLHFVKESKQDESGMPNNRFLAERTGGTYSTLKVQPAELEDSGVYFCASSQVSGSTDTQYFGPGTRLTVL.

In DNA, the CDR3 is TGTGCCTGGAGACCTAGGACAGGGGGGTACAGGGACAATGAGCAGTTCTTC. Translation: CAWRPRTGGYRDNEQFF. V usage is TRBV30 and J usage is TRBJ2-1, with 10 bases matching TRBD1. The V segment lost 3 bases and the J segment 5 bases; nucleotides outside the gene matches: 13. The CDR3 runs to 17 residues. CDR1 and CDR2 from the germline V gene are GTSNPN and SVGIG (reference sequence).

This clone was seen only a few times. This chain links TRBV28 with TRBJ2-7; the D is unclear. The CDR3 contains 12 residues. Germline values: CDR1 MDHEN, CDR2 SYDVKM. With 6 bases removed from V and 6 bases from J, the gap between germline ends came to 12 bases. The CDR3 region is CASSQRAVEQYF. As DNA, the CDR3 is TGTGCCAGCAGCCAAAGGGCGGTCGAGCAGTACTTC.

This clone has just a few counts. At one boundary the junction diverges from the germline segment, which might be a read error. V usage is TRBV11-2 and J usage is TRBJ2-7; 8 bases fit TRBD1. Germline CDR1 and CDR2: SGHAT and FQNNGV. This CDR3 contains 15 residues. CDR3 residues: CASSVELQGVSEQYF. DNA of the CDR3: TGTGCCAGCAGCGTAGAGCTACAGGGGGTTAGCGAGCAGTACTTC.

The genes are TRBV18 and TRBJ2-3; D possibly corresponds to TRBD1 (5 bases). Deletions cut 4 bases from V and 2 bases from J, with 10 bases between. Per germline, CDR1 KGHSH and CDR2 LQKENI. The length of the CDR3 is 14 residues. This chain's CDR3 is CASSLGQNTDTQYF. Written as DNA, the CDR3 is TGTGCCAGCTCACTAGGACAAAACACAGATACGCAGTATTTT. The full variable domain, rest sourced from reference TRBV18 and TRBJ2-3, is NAGVMQNPRHLVRRRGQEARLRCSPMKGHSHVYWYRQLPEEGLKFMVYLQKENIIDESGMPKERFSAEFPKEGPSILRIQQVVRGDSAAYFCASSLGQNTDTQYFGPGTRLTVL.

This clone was found a few times. The CDR3 is CASSGGVLGGPTGRGNTEAFF. CDR3 sequence (DNA): TGCGCCAGCAGCGGAGGGGTCCTGGGGGGACCGACAGGTCGAGGGAACACTGAAGCTTTCTTT. The gene calls are TRBV5-1 and TRBJ1-1, with D possibly being TRBD1 (6 bases). V was shortened by 4 bases and J by 1 base, with 32 bases between the two germline ends. Germline CDR1 and CDR2: SGHRS and YFSETQ. This CDR3 contains 21 residues.

This chain connects TRBV28 to TRBJ1-5; D might be TRBD1 (5 bases). V lost 7 bases and J 1 base, leaving 11 bases between the germline ends. CDR3 length equals 14 residues. Germline CDR1 and CDR2: MDHEN and SYDVKM. The chain's CDR3 is CASTPRGSNQPQHF. In DNA form, the CDR3 reads TGTGCCAGCACCCCCCGGGGGAGCAATCAGCCCCAGCATTTT.

The chain recombines TRBV28 with TRBJ1-2, with D tentatively TRBD1 (6 bases). In germline, CDR1 is MDHEN, CDR2 SYDVKM. The CDR3 extends over 16 amino acids. Between the trimmed V and J ends, which lost 5 bases and 3 bases, there was a span of 19 bases. CDR3 residues: CASSHGQQPPDYGYTF. In nucleotides, the CDR3 is TGTGCCAGCAGTCACGGACAGCAACCTCCCGACTATGGCTACACCTTC.

The chain recombines TRBV5-6 with TRBJ2-1, with 8 bases matching TRBD1. The V gene's germline CDR1 is SGHDT and CDR2 YYEEEE. The CDR3 is made up of 14 amino acids. The ends lost 5 bases at V and 6 bases at J; junction bases unmatched: 7. Here the CDR3 DNA reads TGTGCCAGCAGGGAGACAGGGGATAGCAATGAGCAGTTCTTC. Translating it yields CASRETGDSNEQFF.

CDR3 loop: CASSPRQPGSYEQYF. The CDR3 DNA reads as TGTGCCAGCTCACCACGACAACCGGGCTCCTACGAGCAGTACTTC. The chain joins TRBV18 to TRBJ2-7; D remains unclear. Per germline, CDR1 KGHSH and CDR2 LQKENI. Trimming cost V 1 base and J 0 bases, with 10 bases left between them. The CDR3 spans 15 residues.

The V gene is TRBV30, the J gene TRBJ2-5; possibly TRBD2 for D (6 bases). The V gene's germline CDR1 is GTSNPN and CDR2 SVGIG (reference sequence). The CDR3 has 11 residues. V lost 7 bases and J 1 base, leaving 7 bases between the germline ends. CDR3 region: CAFGGQETQYF. CDR3 DNA sequence: TGTGCCTTCGGGGGCCAAGAGACCCAGTACTTC.

The chain is built from TRBV27 and TRBJ2-1, with 9 bases fitting TRBD2. With V trimmed by 3 bases and J by 4 bases, 4 bases remained unmatched. CDR3 length: 15 residues. The germline gives CDR1 MNHEY, CDR2 SMNVEV (reference sequence). Here the CDR3 reads CASSFSGRSYNEQFF. Written as DNA, the CDR3 is TGTGCCAGCAGTTTCAGCGGGAGGAGTTACAATGAGCAGTTCTTC.

This clone has a single count. The genes are TRBV29-1 and TRBJ2-3; 9 bases align to TRBD1. There are 15 residues in the CDR3. After removal of 1 base from V and 4 bases from J, the junction contained 6 bases not matched to a gene. Germline lookup yields CDR1 SQVTM and CDR2 ANQGSEA. The CDR3 loop is CSVEGRRQGADTQYF. CDR3 nucleotides: TGCAGCGTTGAAGGCCGTCGACAGGGGGCAGATACGCAGTATTTT.

J is TRBJ2-3 and V is TRBV5-1, with 7 bases identical to TRBD2. There are 15 residues in the CDR3. Germline loops: CDR1 SGHRS, CDR2 YFSETQ. After removal of 2 bases from V and 2 bases from J, the junction contained 5 bases not matched to a gene. The CDR3 DNA is TGCGCCAGCAGCTTAGCGGGAAAATACACAGATACGCAGTATTTT. Protein product: CASSLAGKYTDTQYF.

The chain joins TRBV18 to TRBJ2-7, with TRBD2 matching 12 bases. From germline, CDR1 is KGHSH and CDR2 LQKENI. The V segment lost 3 bases and the J segment 3 bases; nucleotides outside the gene matches: 6. The CDR3 extends over 16 amino acids. CDR3 protein: CASSPNLAGGIYEQYF. DNA of the CDR3: TGTGCCAGCTCACCCAATCTAGCGGGAGGGATCTACGAGCAGTACTTC.